The source of this T cell receptor beta chain is a study of blood T cell repertoires in COVID-19. Across the whole study: T cells, B-cell-depleted T cells, or PBMCs provided the cDNA or gDNA that served as material.

CDR1 is MNHEY and CDR2 is SMNVEV in the germline V gene (reference sequence). The CDR3 extends over 17 amino acids. Germline trimming cut 4 bases from V and 5 bases from J; bases unmatched to any gene: 10. Per the study methods: Nucleated cell counts were estimated from reference gene primer amplification. The repertoire was sequenced with immunoSEQ multiplex PCR; TCRdb's copy has only in-frame clones and lacks some. That table is the source of V, J and clone size, and D and trimming were worked out from the DNA. The table shows about 74,000 clones, with almost 85% occurring only once. This clone was seen a handful of times.

The chain combines TRBV27 with TRBJ2-3, with 12 positions matching TRBD2. Material for sequencing was peripheral blood. The clonotype originates from a man in his 70s with acute or convalescent COVID-19. CDR3 nucleotides: TGTGCCAGCAGTTCACGGACTAGCGGGATAATAGGAGATACGCAGTATTTT. Protein: CASSSRTSGIIGDTQYF.